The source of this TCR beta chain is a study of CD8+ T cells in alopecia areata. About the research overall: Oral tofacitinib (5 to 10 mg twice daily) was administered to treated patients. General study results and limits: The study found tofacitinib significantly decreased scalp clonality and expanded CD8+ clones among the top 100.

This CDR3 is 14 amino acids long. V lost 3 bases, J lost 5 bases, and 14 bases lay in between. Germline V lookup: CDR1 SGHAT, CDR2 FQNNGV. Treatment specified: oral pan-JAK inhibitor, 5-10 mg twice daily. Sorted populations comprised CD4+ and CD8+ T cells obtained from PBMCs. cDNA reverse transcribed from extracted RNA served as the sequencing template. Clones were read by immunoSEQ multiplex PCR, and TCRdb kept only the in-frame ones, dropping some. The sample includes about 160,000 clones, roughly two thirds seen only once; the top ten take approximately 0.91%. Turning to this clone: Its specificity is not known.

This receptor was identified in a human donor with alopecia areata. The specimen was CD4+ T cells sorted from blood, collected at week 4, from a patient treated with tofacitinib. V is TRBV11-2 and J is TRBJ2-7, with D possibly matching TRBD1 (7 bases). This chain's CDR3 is CASSFPQGRNEQYF. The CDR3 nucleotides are TGTGCCAGCAGCTTTCCACAGGGGAGGAACGAGCAGTACTTC.